Listed here is a single T cell receptor (beta chain). These data come from a study of shared T cell receptors in the human thymus. Profiled with immunoSEQ multiplex PCR; TCRdb holds only in-frame clones, not every one. This repertoire shows 500,000 to 550,000 clones, around 78% found once; its top ten account for more than 0.01%. These data were also filed under a second study, of human thymus T cells.

The origin of this receptor is a boy under two years old with a congenital heart defect. Sequencing was carried out using thymocytes.

Here the CDR3 DNA reads TGTGCCAGCAGCTTGGCCCCTGACACCTCAACTAATGAAAAACTGTTTTTT. It codes for CASSLAPDTSTNEKLFF. V is TRBV5-6 and J is TRBJ1-4; no clear D gene. CDR1 and CDR2 from the germline V gene are SGHDT and YYEEEE. With 0 bases removed from V and 0 bases from J, the gap between germline ends came to 12 bases. This CDR3 is 17 amino acids long.